This TCR beta chain stems from a study of T-cell reconstitution after alpha-beta-depleted transplantation in children (dated by TCRdb to about 2016). Looking at the study overall: The study quantitatively tracked T-cell immune reconstitution after TCRalphabeta/CD19-depleted allogeneic hematopoietic cell transplantation in children using TCR repertoire profiling.

This clonotype was recorded many times. This clone's antigen is unknown. Base qualities were left out, and no much larger clone turns up one base away. The treatment or condition label, as the study defines it: allogeneic hematopoietic cell transplantation with graft depleted of TCRalphabeta T cells and CD19 B cells. The children who served as transplant recipients had been given grafts of TCRalphabeta/CD19-depleted allogeneic hematopoietic cells. The library was prepared using PCR. Sequencing used an Illumina HiSeq 2500. TCR libraries were prepared with molecular barcoding, using unique molecular identifiers to normalize TCRbeta repertoire quantification. TCRdb reanalyzed the raw reads on its own, using fastp at Q25 for trimming and MiXCR for clone calling, and kept in-frame beta chains. Entries are consolidated by CDR3 protein sequence, retaining the most common genes and DNA. Across this sample there are about 490,000 distinct CDR3 sequences, with about 10% seen only once. About 2.1% of the sample is taken by the ten largest.

General conclusions and limits of the study: The apparently early alphabetaT-cell count recovery about two months after transplant was reportedly dependent on only several hundred rapidly expanded clones derived from non-depleted graft cells. In some patients, the high TCRbeta diversity seen at day 60 was put down to recipient T cells and intrathymic progenitors that had survived conditioning. Over subsequent months, a decline in hyperexpanded clone frequencies was noted, and after one year, T-cell counts and TCRbeta diversity were mostly ascribed to newly produced T cells.

From cysteine to phenylalanine, the CDR3 is 12 amino acids long. Only the CDR3 DNA is retained, 36 bases long and in frame from the first base. The germline V gene (reference sequence) specifies MNHNY as CDR1 and SVGAGI as CDR2. The V end loses 5 bases and the J end loses 7 bases, and a stretch of 8 bases separates them. The origin of this receptor is a child younger than 10 with inherited bone marrow failure, due to receive a stem cell transplant. The chain joins TRBV6-6 to TRBJ2-2; the D gene is not confidently resolved. The sample consisted of PBMCs, taken before TCRalphabeta/CD19-depleted stem cell transplant. The nucleotide sequence is given as TGTGCCAGCAGTACCCCGGGCGGGGAGCTGTTTTTT. Its coded protein is CASSTPGGELFF.